These 31 T cell receptor beta chains came from one sample sequenced in a study of OX40 agonist ivuxolimab in advanced cancers. The data were produced by immunoSEQ multiplex PCR, yet TCRdb's version contains in-frame clones alone and is incomplete. Counted here are about 45,000 clones, almost 90% occurring once; the ten biggest clones make up over 1%. The sequencing used CD4+ or CD8+ T cells sorted from blood, collected in a trial of the OX40 agonist ivuxolimab. All receptors come from an adult with an advanced solid tumor such as melanoma, head and neck, liver or kidney cancer.

The chain carries TRBV11-2 and TRBJ2-1, with D unresolved. CDR1 SGHAT and CDR2 FQNNGV come from the germline V gene. The CDR3 sequence is 13 residues long. The germline V and J ends were trimmed by 5 bases and 6 bases, with 11 bases remaining between them. CDR3 protein: CASSPRVGNEQFF. For the CDR3, the DNA is TGTGCCAGCAGCCCCCGGGTGGGCAATGAGCAGTTCTTC. Supplemented by reference TRBV11-2 and TRBJ2-1, the full variable domain reads EAGVAQSPRYKIIEKRQSVAFWCNPISGHATLYWYQQILGQGPKLLIQFQNNGVVDDSQLPKDRFSAERLKGVDSTLKIQPAKLEDSAVYLCASSPRVGNEQFFGPGTRLTVL.

The chain uses TRBV7-2 and TRBJ2-7; D gene ambiguous. The V gene's germline CDR1 is SGHTA and CDR2 FQGNSA. V lost 5 bases to trimming and J lost 4 bases, with 9 bases between them. This CDR3 region has 12 residues. CDR3 coding DNA: TGTGCCAGCAGCCAGAACAAATACGAGCAGTACTTC. Its translation: CASSQNKYEQYF.

The chain joins TRBV5-5 to TRBJ2-1; tentative D call: TRBD1 (6 bases). Germline-derived CDR1 and CDR2 are SGHKS and YYEKEE (reference sequence). CDR3 length equals 17 residues. V lost 4 bases and J 7 bases, leaving 24 bases between the germline ends. DNA of the CDR3: TGTGCCAGCAGCCCCAGCAGACCTACAACAGGGTGGAATGAGCAGTTCTTC. This sequence encodes CASSPSRPTTGWNEQFF.

The rearrangement joins TRBV2 to TRBJ2-1, with D unresolved. The CDR3 covers 14 residues. Germline CDR1 is SNHLY and CDR2 is FYNNEI. V was shortened by 5 bases and J by 2 bases, with 10 bases between the two germline ends. This CDR3 reads CASSTRKPYNEQFF. The CDR3 DNA follows: TGTGCCAGCAGTACCCGAAAGCCCTACAATGAGCAGTTCTTC.

J is TRBJ2-2 and V is TRBV27, with TRBD2 matching over 7 bases. The CDR3 totals 15 residues. The germline CDR1 and CDR2 sequences are MNHEY and SMNVEV (reference sequence). The trim removed 8 bases at V and 7 bases at J, leaving 13 bases unmatched. CDR3 amino acids: CASGRWASGVGELFF. Here the CDR3 DNA reads TGTGCCAGCGGACGATGGGCTAGCGGAGTCGGGGAGCTGTTTTTT.

The chain employs TRBV4-3 and TRBJ2-5; D is unresolved. Germline CDR1 is LGHNA and CDR2 is YSLEER. V lost 4 bases, J lost 7 bases, and 16 bases lay in between. This CDR3 spans 14 amino acids. CDR3 bases: TGCGCCAGCAGCCTAGACACAGAGATGAGGACCCAGTACTTC. This codes for CASSLDTEMRTQYF.

The gene calls are TRBV10-3 and TRBJ2-7; a weak D match, TRBD2 (6 bases). Per germline, CDR1 ENHRY and CDR2 SYGVKD. This CDR3 contains 14 residues. The V and J ends lost 6 bases and 0 bases respectively, with 12 bases between them. CDR3 sequence: CAIRPGEGSYEQYF. CDR3 nucleotides: TGTGCCATCAGGCCGGGAGAGGGCTCCTACGAGCAGTACTTC.

The gene calls are TRBV28 and TRBJ2-1; 9 nucleotides line up with TRBD2. The junction had 7 bases not matched to a gene; V was cut back by 2 bases and J by 8 bases. The CDR3 runs 15 residues. Per the germline V gene, CDR1 is MDHEN and CDR2 is SYDVKM. CDR3 bases: TGTGCCAGCAGTTTACTAGCGGGAAATCGACATGAGCAGTTCTTC. Amino acid sequence: CASSLLAGNRHEQFF.

This clone was observed a few times. J is TRBJ1-2 and V is TRBV19, with no clear D. The CDR3 covers 15 residues. Germline V gene data show CDR1 as LNHDA and CDR2 as SQIVND (reference sequence). V lost 3 bases, J lost 2 bases, and 13 bases lay in between. The chain's CDR3 is CASSIGGSKNYGYTF. The CDR3 DNA sequence: TGTGCCAGTAGTATTGGAGGGTCCAAGAACTATGGCTACACCTTC.

The V gene is TRBV10-3, the J gene TRBJ2-3; 8 bases are a match to TRBD1. V was pared by 8 bases and J by 2 bases, with 0 bases of the junction left unmatched. The CDR3 runs to 12 residues. The germline V gene encodes CDR1 ENHRY and CDR2 SYGVKD. The CDR3 loop is CAIQGATDTQYF. CDR3 bases: TGTGCCATCCAGGGGGCCACAGATACGCAGTATTTT.

The rearrangement links TRBV6-5 to TRBJ1-2, with TRBD1 identical over 8 bases. The V segment lost 1 base and the J segment 7 bases; nucleotides outside the gene matches: 2. The CDR3 is made up of 13 amino acids. In germline, CDR1 is MNHEY, CDR2 SVGAGI. DNA for the CDR3: TGTGCCAGCAGTTACTACAGGGGGTCTGGCTACACCTTC. This translates into CASSYYRGSGYTF.

This chain connects TRBV18 to TRBJ1-5; D ambiguous. The ends were cut back, 2 bases at V and 7 bases at J, with 9 bases in the middle. Germline V gives CDR1 KGHSH, CDR2 LQKENI. The CDR3 spans 13 residues. The CDR3 here is CASSPSLDQPQHF. Here the CDR3 DNA reads TGTGCCAGCTCACCATCTTTGGACCAGCCCCAGCATTTT.

The V gene is TRBV28, the J gene TRBJ2-2; TRBD2 matches at 11 bases. J lost 5 bases, V lost 5 bases, and 7 bases had no gene match. Germline CDR1 reads MDHEN; CDR2 reads SYDVKM. The CDR3 length is 16 residues. CDR3 loop: CASSPGSSGRTGELFF. DNA for the CDR3: TGTGCCAGCAGTCCGGGCTCTAGCGGGAGGACCGGGGAGCTGTTTTTT.

This chain connects TRBV10-3 to TRBJ2-2, with 9 bases identical to TRBD1. The CDR3 spans 18 residues. Germline V CDR1 and CDR2: ENHRY, SYGVKD. V lost 2 bases to trimming and J lost 4 bases; unmatched junction nucleotides: 11. The CDR3 bases are TGTGCCATCAGTGAGACCGGTTACAGGGGGCAGGGCACCGGGGAGCTGTTTTTT. Its protein product is CAISETGYRGQGTGELFF.

The chain carries TRBV14 and TRBJ2-5; tentative D call: TRBD1 (6 bases). Germline V gene data show CDR1 as SGHDN and CDR2 as FVKESK. This CDR3 is 12 amino acids long. V lost 1 base and J lost 11, with 11 bases in between. This CDR3 is CASSQVGQKQYF. As DNA, the CDR3 is TGTGCCAGCAGCCAAGTCGGACAGAAGCAGTACTTC.

Only one count was recorded for this clone. The genes are TRBV11-3 and TRBJ2-5; 11 nucleotides agree with TRBD2. Trimming removed 1 base from V and 1 base from J; junction bases left unmatched: 2. CDR3 length: 16 residues. Germline V lookup: CDR1 SGHNT, CDR2 YENEEA. CDR3 in amino acids: CASSLGTSGSQETQYF. In DNA form, the CDR3 reads TGTGCCAGCAGCTTAGGTACTAGCGGGAGCCAAGAGACCCAGTACTTC.

The chain has TRBV15 and TRBJ1-2, with 7 bases aligning to TRBD1. In germline, CDR1 is LNHNV, CDR2 YYDKDF (reference sequence). Trimming removed 5 bases from V and 4 bases from J; junction bases left unmatched: 10. There are 15 residues in the CDR3. CDR3 nucleotide sequence: TGTGCCACCAGCGAAGGGATAGGGGGCGTCTATGGCTACACCTTC. Translated, it gives CATSEGIGGVYGYTF. Filled out from reference TRBV15 and TRBJ1-2, the complete variable domain reads DAMVIQNPRYQVTQFGKPVTLSCSQTLNHNVMYWYQQKSSQAPKLLFHYYDKDFNNEADTPDNFQSRRPNTSFCFLDIRSPGLGDTAMYLCATSEGIGGVYGYTFGSGTRLTVV.

The chain uses TRBV19 and TRBJ1-2; 9 bases align to TRBD1. Per germline, CDR1 LNHDA and CDR2 SQIVND (reference sequence). The CDR3 spans 15 residues. The J segment lost 8 bases and the V segment lost 5 bases, leaving 12 bases of the junction unmatched. CDR3 bases: TGTGCCAGTAGTCCTTGGACAGGGGCATTCCAGGGCTACACCTTC. Protein product: CASSPWTGAFQGYTF.

As regards this clone: At one of its ends the junction is not consistent with the germline gene, which may arise from a read error. J is TRBJ1-3 and V is TRBV19, with unresolved D. Germline V gene lookup returns CDR1 LNHDA and CDR2 SQIVND (reference sequence). The CDR3 sequence is 12 residues long. This chain's CDR3 is CASGLFGSTIYF. The DNA of the CDR3 is TGTGCCAGTGGACTCTTTGGAAGCACCATATATTTT.

The chain couples TRBV2 to TRBJ2-4; D uncertain. The CDR3 is 14 residues long. Germline V gives CDR1 SNHLY, CDR2 FYNNEI. V shed 2 bases and J shed 0 bases, with 5 bases lying between them. The CDR3: CASSETLAKNIQYF. The CDR3 coding sequence is TGTGCCAGCAGTGAAACTTTAGCCAAAAACATTCAGTACTTC. Based on the CDR3 plus reference TRBV2 and TRBJ2-4, the full variable domain is EPEVTQTPSHQVTQMGQEVILRCVPISNHLYFYWYRQILGQKVEFLVSFYNNEISEKSEIFDDQFSVERPDGSNFTLKIRSTKLEDSAMYFCASSETLAKNIQYFGAGTRLSVL.

V usage is TRBV19 and J usage is TRBJ2-4; perhaps TRBD1 as D (6 bases). V was clipped by 4 bases and J by 6 bases, with 10 bases between them. CDR3 length equals 13 residues. Germline CDR1 LNHDA, CDR2 SQIVND (reference sequence). The CDR3 region is CASSNPTGNIQYF. CDR3 coding DNA: TGTGCCAGTAGTAACCCGACAGGAAACATTCAGTACTTC.

V is TRBV7-2 and J is TRBJ1-1; D unresolved. Trimming left V 0 bases short and J 11 bases short, with 10 bases between. The CDR3 length is 12 residues. The germline CDR1 and CDR2 sequences are SGHTA and FQGNSA. This CDR3 reads CASSLAQRSAFF. The DNA of the CDR3 is TGTGCCAGCAGCTTAGCGCAGAGGTCCGCTTTCTTT.

The chain uses TRBV27 and TRBJ1-1; D is unclear. The germline CDR1 and CDR2 sequences are MNHEY and SMNVEV (reference sequence). CDR3 length: 12 residues. Trimming left V 7 bases short and J 6 bases short, with 12 bases between. CDR3 amino acids: CASKTRESEAFF. The CDR3 DNA reads as TGTGCCAGCAAGACTAGGGAGTCTGAAGCTTTCTTT.

This clone has more than one count but fewer than ten. This chain links TRBV5-6 with TRBJ1-3; D is uncertain. The V gene's germline CDR1 is SGHDT and CDR2 YYEEEE. The V end lost 4 bases, the J end lost 3 bases, and 8 bases lay between the germline ends. The length of the CDR3 is 13 residues. In nucleotides, the CDR3 is TGTGCCAGCAGCCCCCTTAGTGGAAACACCATATATTTT. This translates into CASSPLSGNTIYF. Drawing the rest from reference TRBV5-6 and TRBJ1-3, the complete variable domain is DAGVTQSPTHLIKTRGQQVTLRCSPKSGHDTVSWYQQALGQGPQFIFQYYEEEERQRGNFPDRFSGHQFPNYSSELNVNALLLGDSALYLCASSPLSGNTIYFGEGSWLTVV.

This chain links TRBV5-1 with TRBJ2-7; D is possibly TRBD1 or TRBD2 (5 bases each). Per germline, CDR1 SGHRS and CDR2 YFSETQ. The CDR3 totals 14 residues. The ends were cut back, 3 bases at V and 8 bases at J, with 18 bases in the middle. The CDR3 DNA is TGCGCCAGCAGCTCGGGGCCAGTGTCTATGCAGCAGTACTTC. The encoded protein is CASSSGPVSMQQYF.

The genes are TRBV5-1 and TRBJ2-7, with 7 nucleotides matching TRBD2. The CDR3 has 14 residues. V was pared by 3 bases and J by 4 bases, with 7 bases of the junction left unmatched. Germline CDR1 reads SGHRS; CDR2 reads YFSETQ. In DNA form, the CDR3 reads TGCGCCAGCAGCTATGGGGGGGATGTGTACGAGCAGTACTTC. Protein: CASSYGGDVYEQYF.

The V call is TRBV29-1, the J call TRBJ2-7; 14 nucleotides align to TRBD2. The CDR3 has 15 amino acids. The germline V gene encodes CDR1 SQVTM and CDR2 ANQGSEA. V dropped 4 bases and J dropped 2; count of bases not matched to a gene: 4. The CDR3 spells CSVGTSGRTPYEQYF. The DNA for the CDR3 is TGCAGCGTTGGGACTAGCGGGAGGACTCCCTACGAGCAGTACTTC.

This chain connects TRBV5-1 to TRBJ2-7, with D unresolved. The CDR3 is 13 residues long. CDR1 is SGHRS, CDR2 YFSETQ, per germline. V was trimmed by 0 bases and J by 6 bases, leaving 10 bases between them. CDR3 DNA sequence: TGCGCCAGCAGCTTGGTTGAGTGGGCCGAGCAGTACTTC. Residues: CASSLVEWAEQYF.

CDR3 in amino acids: CASSLTRQTTNEKLFF. The CDR3 DNA sequence: TGCGCCAGCAGCTTGACAAGACAGACAACTAATGAAAAACTGTTTTTT. The chain joins TRBV5-1 to TRBJ1-4, with D possibly TRBD1 on 5 matching bases. CDR3 length: 16 amino acids. Germline V gene data show CDR1 as SGHRS and CDR2 as YFSETQ. With 1 base removed from V and 0 bases from J, the gap between germline ends came to 10 bases. Full variable domain (rest looked up from reference TRBV5-1 and TRBJ1-4): KAGVTQTPRYLIKTRGQQVTLSCSPISGHRSVSWYQQTPGQGLQFLFEYFSETQRNKGNFPGRFSGRQFSNSRSEMNVSTLELGDSALYLCASSLTRQTTNEKLFFGSGTQLSVL.

This rearrangement joins TRBV5-1 to TRBJ2-4; a possible D gene is TRBD1 (6 bases). The CDR3 contains 14 residues. V was clipped by 7 bases and J by 0 bases, with 11 bases between them. In germline, CDR1 is SGHRS, CDR2 YFSETQ. The CDR3, as DNA: TGCGCCAGCTCCGAACAGGGAGCCAAAAACATTCAGTACTTC. The encoded protein is CASSEQGAKNIQYF.

The V gene is TRBV28, the J gene TRBJ2-3; D possibly corresponds to TRBD2 (6 bases). Trimming removed 5 bases at V and 0 bases at J, with 15 bases between. The germline V gene has CDR1 MDHEN and CDR2 SYDVKM. The CDR3 length is 16 residues. Here the CDR3 DNA reads TGTGCCAGCAGTGGGGCGGGGCGGCCCAGCACAGATACGCAGTATTTT. It specifies CASSGAGRPSTDTQYF.